This T cell receptor (beta chain) comes out of a study of beta chain features in type 1 diabetes (dated by TCRdb to 2017 to 2018). For context, the study as a whole: No differences in mean age, gender distribution, total cell number or subset yield were found between patients and healthy donors. A total of roughly 100 million sorted cells were examined across all samples, and the number of cells per subset was strongly correlated with RNA yield. In the study, recently diagnosed type 1 diabetes patients and matched healthy donors were compared on the TCRB repertoires of their sorted circulating CD4+ T cell subsets. Whereas all 30 or so donors provided naive and central memory subsets, regulatory and stem cell-like memory subsets were isolated from just 8 patients and roughly 8 healthy donors.

Here V drops 4 bases and J drops 0 bases, and the junction holds 4 bases not matched to any gene. Its CDR3 holds 14 amino acids, cysteine through phenylalanine. Only the CDR3 DNA is retained, 42 bases long and in frame from the first base. CDR1 and CDR2 are read off the germline V gene as SGHRS and YFSETQ. The entire amount of isolated RNA was reverse transcribed using the High Capacity cDNA Reverse Transcription Kit, so the sequenced TCRB transcripts were expressed ones. Deep immunoSEQ sequencing was applied to naive, central memory and regulatory T cell samples, giving an average of roughly 3.5 million total reads per sample. After sorted cells were lysed in RLT buffer, RNA was extracted with DNase-treated RNeasy Micro or Mini kits, with the choice depending on cell number. Each cell subset was processed separately to prevent cross-contamination, with patient and healthy donor samples processed together. Using the immunoSEQ multiplex PCR, TCRB sequences were amplified from cDNA into 87-bp fragments spanning the CDR3 region. The amplicons were sequenced using the Illumina HiSeq platform. The original pipeline was this. Synthetic template baselines were used to correct PCR bias computationally, reads within Hamming distance 2 were collapsed together, and singletons that could not be merged were discarded. Reads were aligned against IMGT so that V, D and J genes, CDR3 length and insertions or deletions at six rearrangement sites could be assigned. Within each subset, clonotype counts were normalized to sorted cell number, and only after that were true diversity and Gini coefficients computed with the tcR R package. Repertoire sharing was quantified using the overlap coefficient calculated on TCRB nucleotide sequences. As a proxy for the pre-selection repertoire, out-of-frame TCRB sequences from naive cells were analyzed. This immuneACCESS table, as held by TCRdb, lists in-frame sequences with V and J called but not all clones. Of the missing ones, under half trace to an unresolved V gene in checked studies; the others have no known cause. The D gene and trimming were derived from the DNA, and the V and J assignments and clone size from that table. This sample holds 900,000 or so clones; about 17% were observed only once. The ten largest account for about 0.02% of the sample.

General conclusions and limits of the study: A moderate but significant shortening of TCRB CDR3 length was observed in type 1 diabetes patients in all four CD4+ subsets. At VDJ recombination sites, type 1 diabetes patients had fewer insertions and more deleted nucleotides, which implies abnormalities in thymic rearrangement. Shorter templates might be favored by PCR, yet because patient and control samples were amplified and corrected together, any such skew would affect both groups equally. Because the HLA sub-analyses included only small numbers of individuals, any influence of HLA type on TCRB rearrangement was left unresolved. Because cDNA rather than genomic DNA was sequenced, highly expressing activated cells could have been over-represented, although no difference in activation and CD3 levels was found between groups. Naive, central memory and regulatory TCRB repertoires appeared to be more similar among patients than among healthy donors.

A single peripheral blood draw of approximately 0.11 L on average was collected from each donor into heparinised tubes. Naive, central memory, regulatory and stem cell-like memory CD4+ T cells were sorted on a BD FACSAria II using a panel including CD45RO, CCR7, CD25, CD127, CD95 and CD27. Every sorted population had a purity above 95%. PBMCs were isolated right away by Lymphoprep density gradient centrifugation and were stained directly, without culture. So that batch effects would be minimized, each experiment stained and sorted samples in pairs, pairing one healthy donor with one patient. This clone was counted only a few times. It has no known antigen specificity. No clone much larger than this one lies a single base away; base qualities are absent.

The source material was naive CD4+ T cells from blood. Per the publication, the cell subset or site label means: true naive CD4+ T cells. This clonotype was sampled from a young woman in good health. The chain employs TRBV5-1 and TRBJ2-7, with 7 junctional bases fitting TRBD1. The CDR3 in this case is CASSLGTDSYEQYF. The DNA sequence reads TGCGCCAGCAGCCTAGGGACAGACTCCTACGAGCAGTACTTC.